The text below deals with one T cell receptor (beta chain). What it binds is not known. TCRdb keeps only in-frame clones here, not all; method: immunoSEQ multiplex PCR. The table includes 98,000 or so clones, almost 90% detected once. Germline CDR1 LGHDT, CDR2 YNNKEL (reference sequence). This CDR3 is 17 amino acids long. V lost 3 bases, J lost 6 bases, and 13 bases stayed unmatched. This specimen comes from a study of T cell responses to AZD1222 COVID-19 vaccine. The study's findings and limits: Spike-specific TCR breadth and depth were elevated following two AZD1222 doses. Just five or six AZD1222 recipients tested seropositive at baseline.

Here the sequenced sample was peripheral blood, taken 28 days after the second AZD1222 dose. This receptor was obtained from an adult who received the AZD1222 COVID-19 vaccine. The gene calls are TRBV3-1 (or the pseudogene TRBV3-2) and TRBJ2-3, with 9 bases matching TRBD2. DNA of the CDR3: TGTGCCAGCAGCCATACGTCGGCGGGAGGGCCGGTGGATACGCAGTATTTT. This sequence encodes CASSHTSAGGPVDTQYF.